This T cell receptor (beta chain) was recorded in a study of CXCR3-negative and CXCR3-positive naive CD8 T cells (dated by TCRdb to the late 2010s). Regarding the study in general: In total, 130 million to 150 million TRB reads were obtained, which works out to roughly 1.5 +/- 0.3 million reads per library. The TRBV-TRBJ cluster analysis covered naive subsets from 5 donors and memory cells from 3 donors. Diversity and physicochemical repertoire analyses covered about a dozen donors pooled from two independent experiments. Study-wide findings and limitations: Because CXCR3 expression was partially decreased after cryopreservation, freshly isolated PBMCs were used for most assays. TRBV-TRBJ usage was similar between naive CXCR3-negative and CXCR3-positive cells from the same donor, while memory cells showed distinct patterns. Repertoire diversity was comparably high in both naive subsets but much lower in memory CD8+ T cells. Because surface CD5, which has been linked to self-reactivity in mice, was comparable between naive subsets, TCR interaction strength was also inferred from TRB CDR3 physicochemical properties.

About this clonotype: Its antigen remains unidentified.

Via the germline V gene, CDR1 is SGHRS and CDR2 YFSETQ. From the cysteine up to the phenylalanine, the CDR3 has a length of 13 residues. No DNA accompanies this entry. The instrument given in TCRdb is NextSeq 550. The Human TCR Profiling Kit (MiLaboratory) was used to make UMI-labeled 5' RACE TRB cDNA libraries. The full amount of extracted RNA was used for cDNA synthesis, and the full amount of resulting cDNA was used for PCR amplification. Libraries were prepared in parallel with an identical number of PCR cycles. From the authors' description of their analysis: About 53,000 +/- 9,400 unique UMI-labeled TRB cDNA molecules per library were extracted with MIGEC and MiXCR, with at least two reads per UMI required. On average, each library contained approximately 40,000 +/- 10,000 functional in-frame TRB CDR3 nucleotide clonotypes without stop codons. Diversity metrics, including normalized Shannon-Wiener and Chao1, were computed in VDJtools after downsampling to 5000 UMI-labeled TRB molecules per sample. For the central five CDR3 residues, VDJtools calculated physicochemical properties weighted by clonotype size, namely interaction energy, strength, volume and Kidera factor 4. After the reads were reprocessed by TCRdb, one entry was made per CDR3 protein sequence, with no DNA. None of the V and J calls come from the authors' own analysis; TCRdb made them. The sample's table covers over 45,000 distinct CDR3 sequences. Jointly, the top ten make up approximately 16% of the sample.

For each CD8+ T cell subset, flow sorting was done in triplicate, and about 300,000 cells per subset went directly into RLT lysis buffer. Using standard density gradient centrifugation, peripheral blood mononuclear cells were isolated from buffy coats. An RNeasy Mini Kit was used to extract total RNA from the sorted cells. The clonotype comes from a human donor in good health. Some clones in this sample may be carry-over from other donors' samples. Sequencing was done on a sample of memory CD8+ T cells from blood. The cell subset or site label on this specimen signifies: conventional CD8+ memory T cells (TMEM), sorted as controls. The rearranged segments are TRBV5-1 and TRBJ2-1; the TCRdb call, TRBD1, lacks DNA for checking. The encoded CDR3 is CASSLPGDNEQFF. The entire variable domain, with the stretches around the CDR3 drawn from the reference TRBV5-1 and TRBJ2-1 proteins, is KAGVTQTPRYLIKTRGQQVTLSCSPISGHRSVSWYQQTPGQGLQFLFEYFSETQRNKGNFPGRFSGRQFSNSRSEMNVSTLELGDSALYLCASSLPGDNEQFFGPGTRLTVL.